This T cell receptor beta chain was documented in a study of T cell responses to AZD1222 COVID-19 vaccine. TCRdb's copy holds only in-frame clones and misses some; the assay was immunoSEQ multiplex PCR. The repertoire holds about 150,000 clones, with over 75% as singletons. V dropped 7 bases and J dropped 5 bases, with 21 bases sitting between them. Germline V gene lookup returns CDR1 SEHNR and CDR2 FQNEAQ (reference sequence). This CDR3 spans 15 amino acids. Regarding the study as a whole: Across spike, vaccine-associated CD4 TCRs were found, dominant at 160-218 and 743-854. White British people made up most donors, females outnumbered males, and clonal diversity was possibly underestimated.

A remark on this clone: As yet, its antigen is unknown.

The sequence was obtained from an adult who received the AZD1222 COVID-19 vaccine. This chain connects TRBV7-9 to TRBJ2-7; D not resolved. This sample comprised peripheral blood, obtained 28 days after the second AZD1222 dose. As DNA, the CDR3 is TGTGCCAGCATCCAAGACGGGCTAGTCCTACACGAGCAGTACTTC. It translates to CASIQDGLVLHEQYF.